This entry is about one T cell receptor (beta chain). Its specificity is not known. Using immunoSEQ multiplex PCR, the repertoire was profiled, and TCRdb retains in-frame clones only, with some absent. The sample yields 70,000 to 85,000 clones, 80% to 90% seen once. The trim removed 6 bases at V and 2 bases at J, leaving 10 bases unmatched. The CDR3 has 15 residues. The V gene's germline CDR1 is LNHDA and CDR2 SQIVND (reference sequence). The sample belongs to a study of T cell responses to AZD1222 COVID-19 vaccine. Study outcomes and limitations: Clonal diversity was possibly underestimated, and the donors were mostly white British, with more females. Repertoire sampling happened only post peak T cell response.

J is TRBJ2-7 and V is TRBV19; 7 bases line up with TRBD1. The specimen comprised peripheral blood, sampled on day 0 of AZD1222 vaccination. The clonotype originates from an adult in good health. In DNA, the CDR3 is TGTGCCAGTAGCAAAAGACGGGACAGTCCCTACGAGCAGTACTTC. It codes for CASSKRRDSPYEQYF.